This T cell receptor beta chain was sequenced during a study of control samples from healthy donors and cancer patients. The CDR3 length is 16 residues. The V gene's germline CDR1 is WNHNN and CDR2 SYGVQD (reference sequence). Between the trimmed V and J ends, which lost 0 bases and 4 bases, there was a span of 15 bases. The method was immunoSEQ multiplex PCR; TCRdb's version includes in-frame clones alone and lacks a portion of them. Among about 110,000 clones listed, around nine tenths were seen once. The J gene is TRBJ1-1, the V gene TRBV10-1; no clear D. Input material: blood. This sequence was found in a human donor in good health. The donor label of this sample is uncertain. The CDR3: CASSESMWGLGTEAFF. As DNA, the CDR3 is TGCGCCAGCAGTGAGTCGATGTGGGGTTTAGGCACTGAAGCTTTCTTT.